Below, 21 T cell receptor beta chains from the same sample are listed, as sequenced in a study of cytomegalovirus exposure and HLA in healthy donors. The primer mix had 60 Vbeta and 13 Jbeta primers. TCRdb's table, derived via immunoSEQ multiplex PCR, lists solely in-frame clones and lacks some. The repertoire holds hundreds of thousands of clones, around 80% seen once, with approximately 0.49% in the top ten. The specimen sequenced was PBMCs. The receptors derive from a boy aged 10-17 years in good health and CMV-seronegative.

V gene TRBV7-9 combines with J gene TRBJ1-1, with D possibly TRBD1 on 6 matching bases. Germline V gene lookup returns CDR1 SEHNR and CDR2 FQNEAQ (reference sequence). V was pared by 4 bases and J by 10 bases, with 13 bases between. CDR3 size: 12 residues. The CDR3 DNA reads TGTGCCAGCAGCTCCCACAGGGTCAGAGCTTTCTTT. Its protein is CASSSHRVRAFF.

The rearrangement joins TRBV30 to TRBJ2-1; TRBD2 matches at 7 bases. CDR3 length: 14 residues. J lost 1 base, V lost 4 bases, and 4 bases had no gene match. Germline V gives CDR1 GTSNPN, CDR2 SVGIG (reference sequence). In DNA form, the CDR3 reads TGTGCCTGGAAGCCGCGGGAGTCCTACAATGAGCAGTTCTTC. Protein product: CAWKPRESYNEQFF.

The chain uses TRBV5-6 and TRBJ2-3, with D possibly being TRBD1 (5 bases). The germline gives CDR1 SGHDT, CDR2 YYEEEE. The V end lost 4 bases, the J end lost 2 bases, and 14 bases lay between the germline ends. The CDR3 loop spans 15 amino acids. The CDR3 DNA reads TGTGCCAGCAGCAAATACGACAGCTTCACAGATACGCAGTATTTT. Translating gives CASSKYDSFTDTQYF.

J is TRBJ1-3 and V is TRBV5-6; 10 bases match TRBD1. Germline V CDR1 and CDR2: SGHDT, YYEEEE. V gave up 0 bases and J gave up 4 bases; unmatched junction bases: 7. This CDR3 has 17 amino acids. DNA for the CDR3: TGTGCCAGCAGCTTGGAGGGACAGGGGATCGGGGGAAACACCATATATTTT. Translated: CASSLEGQGIGGNTIYF.

The V gene is TRBV11-3, the J gene TRBJ2-2; 9 nucleotides line up with TRBD1. CDR3 size: 13 residues. Per the germline V gene, CDR1 is SGHNT and CDR2 is YENEEA. J lost 6 bases, V lost 8 bases, and 4 bases had no gene match. CDR3 protein: CASRDRAAGELFF. The CDR3, as DNA: TGTGCCAGCCGGGACAGGGCGGCCGGGGAGCTGTTTTTT.

CDR3 sequence (DNA): TGTGCCAGCAGTGAAGCGCTTCGGGGTAGCCGACATAAGATTCAGTACTTC. Amino acid sequence: CASSEALRGSRHKIQYF. This chain joins TRBV6-1 and TRBJ2-4, with a tentative D call TRBD2 (5 bases). This CDR3 spans 17 amino acids. Per germline, CDR1 MNHNS and CDR2 SASEGT. V was cut by 0 bases and J by 10 bases, with 22 bases left in between.

V gene TRBV19 combines with J gene TRBJ2-5; D may be TRBD1 (5 bases). Trimming left V 3 bases short and J 2 bases short, with 13 bases between. Germline V gives CDR1 LNHDA, CDR2 SQIVND (reference sequence). CDR3 length equals 15 residues. CDR3 protein: CASSIMGQTQETQYF. The CDR3, as DNA: TGTGCCAGTAGTATTATGGGGCAGACACAAGAGACCCAGTACTTC.

V gene TRBV5-1 combines with J gene TRBJ1-1, with 8 bases lining up with TRBD1. V lost 4 bases, J lost 1 base, and 3 bases stayed unmatched. CDR1 and CDR2 (germline): SGHRS, YFSETQ. The CDR3 consists of 14 residues. This CDR3 reads CASSAGTGNTEAFF. The CDR3 DNA reads as TGCGCCAGCAGCGCGGGGACAGGGAACACTGAAGCTTTCTTT.

The chain carries TRBV2 and TRBJ1-1, with 10 bases lining up with TRBD1. Trimming cost V 4 bases and J 6 bases; bases outside gene matches: 14. Looked up from germline, CDR1 is SNHLY and CDR2 is FYNNEI. This CDR3 has 17 residues. The CDR3 DNA follows: TGTGCCAGCAGTGTCGACAGGGGGCGAACTTCGGGGCCTGAAGCTTTCTTT. Protein sequence: CASSVDRGRTSGPEAFF. Full variable domain (rest looked up from reference TRBV2 and TRBJ1-1): EPEVTQTPSHQVTQMGQEVILRCVPISNHLYFYWYRQILGQKVEFLVSFYNNEISEKSEIFDDQFSVERPDGSNFTLKIRSTKLEDSAMYFCASSVDRGRTSGPEAFFGQGTRLTVV.

This chain connects TRBV15 to TRBJ1-3; D gene uncertain. There are 15 residues in the CDR3. V was trimmed by 0 bases and J by 7 bases, leaving 13 bases between them. Looked up from germline, CDR1 is LNHNV and CDR2 is YYDKDF (reference sequence). CDR3 protein: CATSRDPGYDNTIYF. CDR3 DNA sequence: TGTGCCACCAGCAGAGATCCCGGGTACGACAACACCATATATTTT. Complete variable domain (other parts from reference TRBV15 and TRBJ1-3): DAMVIQNPRYQVTQFGKPVTLSCSQTLNHNVMYWYQQKSSQAPKLLFHYYDKDFNNEADTPDNFQSRRPNTSFCFLDIRSPGLGDTAMYLCATSRDPGYDNTIYFGEGSWLTVV.

CDR3 residues: CASSLGGGDGYTF. The CDR3 bases are TGTGCCAGCAGCTTAGGAGGCGGAGATGGCTACACCTTC. This chain connects TRBV7-9 to TRBJ1-2; no clear D. The CDR3 runs to 13 residues. Trimming shortened V by 1 base and J by 6 bases, and 9 bases separated the two germline ends. Looked up from germline, CDR1 is SEHNR and CDR2 is FQNEAQ (reference sequence).

The rearrangement links TRBV27 to TRBJ2-4; D might be TRBD1 (7 bases). Between the trimmed V and J ends, which lost 9 bases and 0 bases, there was a span of 24 bases. CDR3 length: 18 residues. Germline V lookup: CDR1 MNHEY, CDR2 SMNVEV (reference sequence). CDR3 sequence reads: CARASRDSFVIAKNIQYF. The CDR3 DNA reads as TGTGCCAGAGCTTCGCGGGACAGCTTCGTTATAGCCAAAAACATTCAGTACTTC.

This clone has more than one count but fewer than ten. This rearrangement joins TRBV19 to TRBJ1-1; no clear D. The CDR3 covers 12 residues. CDR1 and CDR2 from the germline V gene are LNHDA and SQIVND (reference sequence). Deletions cut 3 bases from V and 6 bases from J, with 8 bases between. The CDR3 DNA sequence: TGTGCCAGTAGTATTTTCGGGTCTGAAGCTTTCTTT. This encodes CASSIFGSEAFF.

V and J are TRBV6-1 and TRBJ2-7; tentative D call: TRBD1 (6 bases). The CDR3 is made up of 15 amino acids. Germline CDR1 and CDR2: MNHNS and SASEGT. V was pared by 6 bases and J by 2 bases, with 17 bases between. The CDR3: CASRPRGGPPYEQYF. The CDR3 nucleotides read TGTGCCAGCAGGCCCAGGGGCGGACCTCCCTACGAGCAGTACTTC.

The CDR3 DNA reads as TGTGCCAGCAGCGTAGCAGTAACAGGGGAAGGCGAGCAGTACTTC. Translation gives CASSVAVTGEGEQYF. The chain is built from TRBV9 and TRBJ2-7; TRBD1 agrees at 7 bases. There are 15 residues in the CDR3. V dropped 0 bases and J dropped 6; count of bases not matched to a gene: 9. Germline-derived CDR1 and CDR2 are SGDLS and YYNGEE.

The rearrangement links TRBV5-6 to TRBJ2-4; 9 positions match TRBD1. The V segment lost 6 bases and the J segment 8 bases; nucleotides outside the gene matches: 12. The CDR3 length is 15 residues. Germline V lookup: CDR1 SGHDT, CDR2 YYEEEE. The CDR3 nucleotides are TGTGCCAGCACTGACCGGGGGACAGGGATGGACATTCAGTACTTC. As protein: CASTDRGTGMDIQYF.

This clone was observed a few times. The CDR3 bases are TGTGCCAGTAGTATAGGAGGGCGGGGGTCCACAGATACGCAGTATTTT. Translating gives CASSIGGRGSTDTQYF. The V call is TRBV19, the J call TRBJ2-3; 7 nucleotides line up with TRBD2. The V gene's germline CDR1 is LNHDA and CDR2 SQIVND (reference sequence). V lost 1 base, J lost 2 bases, and 6 bases stayed unmatched. The CDR3 extends over 16 amino acids.

The rearrangement joins TRBV9 to TRBJ2-3, with D maybe TRBD2 (5 bases). This CDR3 is 16 amino acids long. Trimming stripped 4 bases from V and 1 base from J, with 16 bases between. The germline V gene encodes CDR1 SGDLS and CDR2 YYNGEE. CDR3: CASSNIRAGGTDTQYF. The CDR3 DNA is TGTGCCAGCAGCAACATCCGGGCCGGGGGCACAGATACGCAGTATTTT.

V and J are TRBV14 and TRBJ1-1, with D maybe TRBD1 (5 bases). Germline CDR1 reads SGHDN; CDR2 reads FVKESK. The CDR3 is 15 residues long. The V end was cut by 5 bases, the J end by 1 base, with 14 bases between. CDR3: CASSFWGGSNTEAFF. CDR3 nucleotides: TGTGCCAGCAGCTTCTGGGGGGGATCGAACACTGAAGCTTTCTTT.

This clone has a handful of counts. This chain links TRBV11-2 with TRBJ2-3, with TRBD2 matching over 7 bases. The CDR3 has 16 amino acids. Germline V CDR1 and CDR2: SGHAT, FQNNGV. V gave up 6 bases and J gave up 4 bases; unmatched junction bases: 13. DNA of the CDR3: TGTGCCAGCAGTCATGGCGGGAGCGGGTTCGCAGATACGCAGTATTTT. It specifies CASSHGGSGFADTQYF.

V usage is TRBV9 and J usage is TRBJ2-1; 13 positions agree with TRBD2. V lost 4 bases and J lost 7; bases outside the gene matches: 5. The CDR3 loop spans 15 amino acids. In germline, CDR1 is SGDLS, CDR2 YYNGEE. The CDR3 DNA reads TGTGCCAGCAGCATACCGGGACTAGCGGGAAATGAGCAGTTCTTC. Translating it yields CASSIPGLAGNEQFF. The whole variable domain, remainder taken from reference TRBV9 and TRBJ2-1, is DSGVTQTPKHLITATGQRVTLRCSPRSGDLSVYWYQQSLDQGLQFLIQYYNGEERAKGNILERFSAQQFPDLHSELNLSSLELGDSALYFCASSIPGLAGNEQFFGPGTRLTVL.